These 16 T cell receptor beta chains came from one sample sequenced in a study of blood T cell repertoires in COVID-19. Method: immunoSEQ multiplex PCR; TCRdb's copy keeps in-frame clones and lacks some. The sample yields around 380,000 clones, approximately 77% seen once. The sample was peripheral blood. Receptors originate from a human donor with acute or convalescent COVID-19. The donor label of this sample is uncertain.

This clone showed up just once. This rearrangement joins TRBV3-1 (or the pseudogene TRBV3-2) to TRBJ1-1; D unclear. This CDR3 contains 15 residues. The ends were cut back, 1 base at V and 0 bases at J, with 9 bases in the middle. Germline CDR1 LGHDT, CDR2 YNNKEL (reference sequence). CDR3 coding DNA: TGTGCCAGCAGCCAAGGGCGGGATCTGAACACTGAAGCTTTCTTT. It translates to CASSQGRDLNTEAFF.

The rearrangement joins TRBV18 to TRBJ2-3; D possibly corresponds to TRBD1 (8 bases). Per germline, CDR1 KGHSH and CDR2 LQKENI. The CDR3 runs to 16 residues. V gave up 3 bases and J gave up 5 bases, with 18 bases separating them. In nucleotides, the CDR3 is TGTGCCAGCTCACCGCGGACTAGTGGGACAGGAGATACGCAGTATTTT. It is translated as CASSPRTSGTGDTQYF.

This chain joins TRBV28 and TRBJ2-3; 7 bases are a match to TRBD2. CDR1 and CDR2 from the germline V gene are MDHEN and SYDVKM. The CDR3 runs to 16 residues. The J segment lost 2 bases and the V segment lost 4 bases, leaving 9 bases of the junction unmatched. Here the CDR3 DNA reads TGTGCCAGCAGTTCCTCGGCTAGCGGCTACACAGATACGCAGTATTTT. It translates to CASSSSASGYTDTQYF. The whole variable domain, remainder taken from reference TRBV28 and TRBJ2-3, is DVKVTQSSRYLVKRTGEKVFLECVQDMDHENMFWYRQDPGLGLRLIYFSYDVKMKEKGDIPEGYSVSREKKERFSLILESASTNQTSMYLCASSSSASGYTDTQYFGPGTRLTVL.

This chain connects TRBV28 to TRBJ2-1, with 9 bases identical to TRBD2. Trimming removed 3 bases from V and 7 bases from J; junction bases left unmatched: 4. The CDR3 loop spans 14 amino acids. Germline V lookup: CDR1 MDHEN, CDR2 SYDVKM. CDR3 bases: TGTGCCAGCAGTTTGGGCGGGGGGGCAAATGAGCAGTTCTTC. Protein product: CASSLGGGANEQFF.

V and J are TRBV18 and TRBJ2-7, with unresolved D. With 2 bases removed from V and 6 bases from J, the gap between germline ends came to 8 bases. The CDR3 runs to 12 residues. CDR1 and CDR2 from the germline V gene are KGHSH and LQKENI. CDR3 protein: CASSPSRFEQYF. The CDR3 DNA follows: TGTGCCAGCTCACCATCTAGGTTCGAGCAGTACTTC.

The rearrangement uses TRBV18 and TRBJ2-2, with a possible D match to TRBD2 (5 bases). The germline V gene has CDR1 KGHSH and CDR2 LQKENI. This CDR3 is 16 amino acids long. V shed 1 base and J shed 2 bases, with 11 bases lying between them. This CDR3 reads CASSPRPGSNTGELFF. As DNA, the CDR3 is TGTGCCAGCTCACCACGTCCGGGATCTAACACCGGGGAGCTGTTTTTT.

The rearrangement uses TRBV5-1 and TRBJ2-6, with a weak D call TRBD2 (5 bases). The V end lost 0 bases, the J end lost 2 bases, and 9 bases lay between the germline ends. Germline lookup yields CDR1 SGHRS and CDR2 YFSETQ. This CDR3 has 16 amino acids. As DNA, the CDR3 is TGCGCCAGCAGCTTGGTAGGGCGGGCTGGGGCCAACGTCCTGACTTTC. It encodes CASSLVGRAGANVLTF.

This rearrangement joins TRBV6-5 to TRBJ1-3; D remains ambiguous. V shed 6 bases and J shed 0 bases, with 6 bases lying between them. Germline V gives CDR1 MNHEY, CDR2 SVGAGI. This CDR3 is built from 13 residues. Here the CDR3 reads CASRQSSGNTIYF. CDR3 DNA sequence: TGTGCCAGCAGACAGAGCTCTGGAAACACCATATATTTT.

The chain has TRBV5-1 and TRBJ1-3, with TRBD1 identical over 7 bases. This CDR3 is built from 17 residues. CDR1 and CDR2 from the germline V gene are SGHRS and YFSETQ. V lost 5 bases to trimming and J lost 0 bases; unmatched junction nucleotides: 11. For the CDR3, the DNA is TGCGCCAGCAGAGCCACGGGACAGCGAGGCTCTGGAAACACCATATATTTT. Translated, it gives CASRATGQRGSGNTIYF.

The J gene is TRBJ1-1, the V gene TRBV24-1; no clear D gene. The CDR3 has 13 amino acids. Trimming took off 8 bases at V and 1 base at J, with 10 bases between the two ends. The germline V gene has CDR1 KGHDR and CDR2 SFDVKD. The CDR3 region is CATKGEGNTEAFF. Written as DNA, the CDR3 is TGTGCCACCAAAGGCGAGGGGAACACTGAAGCTTTCTTT.

The J gene is TRBJ2-3, the V gene TRBV7-2, with D tentatively TRBD2 (6 bases). Trimming took 1 base from V and 9 from J, leaving 14 bases between them. CDR1 SGHTA and CDR2 FQGNSA come from the germline V gene. This CDR3 spans 14 amino acids. The CDR3 loop reads CASSLDQRARTQYF. DNA for the CDR3: TGTGCCAGCAGCTTAGACCAGCGGGCCCGCACGCAGTATTTT.

The chain links TRBV28 to TRBJ2-5; 9 nucleotides line up with TRBD2. The CDR3 runs to 16 residues. Germline V CDR1 and CDR2: MDHEN, SYDVKM. V shed 3 bases, J shed 4 bases, and the junction held 9 bases outside the gene matches. As DNA, the CDR3 is TGTGCCAGCAGTTTGAGTCCGGGACTAGCATTAGAGACCCAGTACTTC. Protein sequence: CASSLSPGLALETQYF.

The genes are TRBV11-2 and TRBJ1-2, with D perhaps matching TRBD1 (5 bases). Germline values: CDR1 SGHAT, CDR2 FQNNGV. The CDR3 runs 13 residues. Trimming left V 3 bases short and J 7 bases short, with 12 bases between. The CDR3: CASSLGGRGGYTF. DNA for the CDR3: TGTGCCAGCAGCTTGGGGGGTAGGGGTGGCTACACCTTC.

This clone has only a few counts. The rearrangement links TRBV6-5 to TRBJ1-1; 9 bases match TRBD1. Trimming removed 6 bases from V and 5 bases from J; junction bases left unmatched: 10. The germline V gene has CDR1 MNHEY and CDR2 SVGAGI. The CDR3 length is 15 residues. CDR3 nucleotides: TGTGCCAGCAGACAGACAGGGGGTGGGCGTACTGAAGCTTTCTTT. Protein: CASRQTGGGRTEAFF.

This clone has a single count. This chain links TRBV6-6 with TRBJ2-7, with 10 bases identical to TRBD2. This CDR3 region has 15 residues. In germline, CDR1 is MNHNY, CDR2 SVGAGI (reference sequence). Trimming at V came to 5 bases and at J to 3 bases, leaving 7 bases not matched to a gene. The CDR3 DNA follows: TGTGCCAGCAGTGGTCCTAGCGGGAGTGTCTACGAGCAGTACTTC. This gives the protein CASSGPSGSVYEQYF.

The chain couples TRBV10-2 to TRBJ2-3; D might be TRBD2 (6 bases). From germline, CDR1 is WSHSY and CDR2 SAAADI. This CDR3 contains 15 residues. V lost 8 bases, J lost 5 bases, and 20 bases lay in between. The CDR3 coding sequence is TGCGCCAGCGAGAATCCGGGCCACGGGAGAGATACGCAGTATTTT. Translation gives CASENPGHGRDTQYF.